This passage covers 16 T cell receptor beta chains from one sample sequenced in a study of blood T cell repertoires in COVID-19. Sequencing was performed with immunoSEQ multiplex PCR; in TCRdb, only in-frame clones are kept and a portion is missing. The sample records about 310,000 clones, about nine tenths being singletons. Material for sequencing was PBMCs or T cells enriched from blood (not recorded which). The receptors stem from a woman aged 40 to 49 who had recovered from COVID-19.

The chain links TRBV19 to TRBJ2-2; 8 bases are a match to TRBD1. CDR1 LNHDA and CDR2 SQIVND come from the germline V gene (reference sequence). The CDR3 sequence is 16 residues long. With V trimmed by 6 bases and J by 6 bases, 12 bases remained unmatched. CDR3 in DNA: TGTGCCAGTAGCTGGACAGGGAGGATTCGTGCCGGGGAGCTGTTTTTT. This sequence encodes CASSWTGRIRAGELFF. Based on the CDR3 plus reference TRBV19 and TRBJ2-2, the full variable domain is DGGITQSPKYLFRKEGQNVTLSCEQNLNHDAMYWYRQDPGQGLRLIYYSQIVNDFQKGDIAEGYSVSREKKESFPLTVTSAQKNPTAFYLCASSWTGRIRAGELFFGEGSRLTVL.

This chain's CDR3 is CASSSSLQGDGGYTF. The DNA for the CDR3 is TGTGCCAGCAGCTCCAGCTTACAGGGGGATGGCGGCTACACCTTC. The J gene is TRBJ1-2, the V gene TRBV7-3; TRBD1 aligns across 8 bases. V lost 4 bases and J lost 8; bases outside the gene matches: 12. From germline, CDR1 is SGHTA and CDR2 FQGTGA. CDR3 size: 15 residues.

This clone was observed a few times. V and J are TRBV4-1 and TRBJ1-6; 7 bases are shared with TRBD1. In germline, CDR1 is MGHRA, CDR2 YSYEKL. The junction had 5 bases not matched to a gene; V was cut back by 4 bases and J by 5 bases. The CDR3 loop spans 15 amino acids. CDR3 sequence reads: CASSPSGTDNSPLHF. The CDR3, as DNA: TGCGCCAGCAGCCCGTCCGGGACAGATAATTCACCCCTCCACTTT.

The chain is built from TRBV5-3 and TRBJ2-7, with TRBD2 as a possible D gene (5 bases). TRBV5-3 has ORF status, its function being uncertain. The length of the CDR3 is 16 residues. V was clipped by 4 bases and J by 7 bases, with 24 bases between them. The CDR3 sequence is CARSPARRPYPGEQYF. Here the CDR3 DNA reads TGTGCCAGAAGCCCCGCAAGACGTCCCTACCCGGGGGAGCAGTACTTC.

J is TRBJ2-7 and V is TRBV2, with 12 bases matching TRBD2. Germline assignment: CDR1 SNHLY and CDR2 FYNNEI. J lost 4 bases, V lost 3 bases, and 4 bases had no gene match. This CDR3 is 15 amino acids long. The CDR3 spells CASSEWLAGGYEQYF. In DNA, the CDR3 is TGTGCCAGCAGTGAGTGGCTAGCGGGAGGGTACGAGCAGTACTTC.

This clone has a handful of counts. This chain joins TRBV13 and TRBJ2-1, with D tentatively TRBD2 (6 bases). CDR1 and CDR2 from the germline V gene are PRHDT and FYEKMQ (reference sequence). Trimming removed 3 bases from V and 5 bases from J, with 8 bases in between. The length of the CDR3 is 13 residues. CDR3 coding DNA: TGTGCCAGCAGCTTGGGACTTAACAATGAGCAGTTCTTC. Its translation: CASSLGLNNEQFF.

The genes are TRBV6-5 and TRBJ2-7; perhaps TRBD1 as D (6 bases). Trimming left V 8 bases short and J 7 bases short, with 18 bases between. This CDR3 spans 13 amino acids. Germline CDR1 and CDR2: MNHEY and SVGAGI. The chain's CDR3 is CASGFRQEGEQYF. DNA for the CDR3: TGTGCCAGCGGGTTTAGACAGGAAGGGGAGCAGTACTTC.

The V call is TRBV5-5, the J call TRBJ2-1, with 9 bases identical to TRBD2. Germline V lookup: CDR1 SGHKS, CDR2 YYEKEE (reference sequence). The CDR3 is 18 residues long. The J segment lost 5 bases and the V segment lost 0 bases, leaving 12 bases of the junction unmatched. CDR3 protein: CASSLGSGTSKSDNEQFF. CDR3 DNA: TGTGCCAGCAGCTTGGGGTCGGGGACTAGCAAATCCGACAATGAGCAGTTCTTC.

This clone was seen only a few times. This CDR3 is CASSPGTASSYEQYF. The CDR3 DNA reads as TGCGCCAGCAGCCCCGGGACAGCTAGCTCCTACGAGCAGTACTTC. V usage is TRBV10-1 and J usage is TRBJ2-7, with 7 positions matching TRBD1. The CDR3 contains 15 residues. Germline V gene data show CDR1 as WNHNN and CDR2 as SYGVQD (reference sequence). The V and J ends lost 6 bases and 0 bases, in that order; junction bases with no gene match: 8.

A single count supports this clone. CDR3 DNA: TGTGCCAGTAGTACTCCGACAACAACTAATGAAAAACTGTTTTTT. Translating gives CASSTPTTTNEKLFF. The gene calls are TRBV19 and TRBJ1-4; D gene ambiguous. V lost 4 bases, J lost 0 bases, and 9 bases lay in between. Germline CDR1 and CDR2: LNHDA and SQIVND (reference sequence). The CDR3 covers 15 residues.

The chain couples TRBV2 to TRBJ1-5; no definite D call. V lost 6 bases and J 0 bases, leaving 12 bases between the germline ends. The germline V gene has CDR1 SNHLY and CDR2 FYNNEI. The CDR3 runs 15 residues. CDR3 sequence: CASSIPGVSNQPQHF. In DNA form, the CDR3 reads TGTGCCAGCAGCATCCCCGGAGTTAGCAATCAGCCCCAGCATTTT.

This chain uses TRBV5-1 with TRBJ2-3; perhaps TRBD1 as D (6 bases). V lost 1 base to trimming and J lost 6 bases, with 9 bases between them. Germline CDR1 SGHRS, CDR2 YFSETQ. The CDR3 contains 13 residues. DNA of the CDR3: TGCGCCAGCAGCTTGCCAGGGGAGGATACGCAGTATTTT. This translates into CASSLPGEDTQYF.

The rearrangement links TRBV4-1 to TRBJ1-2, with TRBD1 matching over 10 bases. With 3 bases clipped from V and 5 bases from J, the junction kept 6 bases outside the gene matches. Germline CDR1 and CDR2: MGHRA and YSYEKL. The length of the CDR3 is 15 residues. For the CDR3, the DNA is TGCGCCAGCAGCCAGTTGGGACAGGGGCCGTATGGCTACACCTTC. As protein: CASSQLGQGPYGYTF.

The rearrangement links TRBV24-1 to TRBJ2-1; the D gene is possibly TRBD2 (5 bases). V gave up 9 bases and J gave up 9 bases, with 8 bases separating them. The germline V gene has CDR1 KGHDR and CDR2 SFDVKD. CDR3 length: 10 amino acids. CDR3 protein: CATWRSEQFF. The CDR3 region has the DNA TGTGCCACCTGGAGGAGTGAGCAGTTCTTC.

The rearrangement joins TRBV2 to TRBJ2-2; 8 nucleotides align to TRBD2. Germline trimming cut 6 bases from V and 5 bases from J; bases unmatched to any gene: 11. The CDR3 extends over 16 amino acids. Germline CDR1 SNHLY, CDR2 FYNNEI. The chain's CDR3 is CASRNGGAGVTGELFF. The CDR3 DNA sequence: TGTGCCAGCAGGAACGGGGGAGCGGGGGTGACCGGGGAGCTGTTTTTT.

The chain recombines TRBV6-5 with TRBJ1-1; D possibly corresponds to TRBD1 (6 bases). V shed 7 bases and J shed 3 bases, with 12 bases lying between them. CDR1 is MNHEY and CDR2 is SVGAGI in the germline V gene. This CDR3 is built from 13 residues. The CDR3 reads CASTLRQDTEAFF. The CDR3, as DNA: TGTGCCAGCACTCTTCGACAGGACACTGAAGCTTTCTTT.